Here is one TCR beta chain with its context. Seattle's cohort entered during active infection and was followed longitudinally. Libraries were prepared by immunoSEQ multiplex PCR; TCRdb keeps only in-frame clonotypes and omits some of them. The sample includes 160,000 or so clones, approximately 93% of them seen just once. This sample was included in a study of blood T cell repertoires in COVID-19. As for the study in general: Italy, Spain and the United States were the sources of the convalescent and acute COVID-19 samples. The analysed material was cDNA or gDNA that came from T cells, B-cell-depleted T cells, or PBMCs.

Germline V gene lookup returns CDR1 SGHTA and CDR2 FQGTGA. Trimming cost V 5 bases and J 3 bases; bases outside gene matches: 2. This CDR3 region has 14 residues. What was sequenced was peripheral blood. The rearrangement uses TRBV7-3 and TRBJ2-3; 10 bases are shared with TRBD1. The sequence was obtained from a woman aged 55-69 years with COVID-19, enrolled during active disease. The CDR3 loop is CASSQGQGTDTQYF. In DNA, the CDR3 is TGTGCCAGCAGCCAGGGACAGGGGACAGATACGCAGTATTTT.